Below are 25 T cell receptor beta chains sequenced from a single sample in a study of immune evolution from preneoplasia to lung adenocarcinoma. Libraries were prepared by immunoSEQ multiplex PCR; TCRdb keeps only in-frame clonotypes and omits some of them. The table includes some 11,000 clones, roughly 80% detected once. The specimen was FFPE minimally invasive lung adenocarcinoma tissue. These receptors came from a person aged 70 to 79 with lung adenocarcinoma.

A word on this clone: Other nucleotide sequences from this sample produce the same CDR3. The rearrangement uses TRBV9 and TRBJ2-1; D gene uncertain. In germline, CDR1 is SGDLS, CDR2 YYNGEE. The V and J ends lost 0 bases and 2 bases respectively, with 9 bases between them. The CDR3 runs to 15 residues. The CDR3 spells CASSVDGLPYNEQFF. The DNA of the CDR3 is TGTGCCAGCAGCGTAGACGGGTTGCCCTACAATGAGCAGTTCTTC.

The V and J genes are TRBV5-6 and TRBJ2-3, with unresolved D. V was pared by 1 base and J by 5 bases, with 11 bases between. The germline CDR1 and CDR2 sequences are SGHDT and YYEEEE. The CDR3 is 14 residues long. The CDR3 spells CASSLRVLGDTQYF. The CDR3 DNA sequence: TGTGCCAGCAGCTTGAGGGTGTTGGGAGATACGCAGTATTTT.

In this sample, this clone turned up a few times. V and J are TRBV6-6 and TRBJ2-3; 7 bases line up with TRBD2. The CDR3 runs to 15 residues. Trimming took 7 bases from V and 0 from J; bases not matched to a gene: 7. Germline CDR1 MNHNY, CDR2 SVGAGI (reference sequence). For the CDR3, the DNA is TGTGCCAGCATACGAGCGGGGCCGAGCACAGATACGCAGTATTTT. Protein: CASIRAGPSTDTQYF.

Details on this clone: Additional DNA sequences in this sample encode the identical CDR3. The CDR3 region has the DNA TGTGCCAGCAGCGTAGATGCGGGGGGGCCGAGCACCGGGGAGCTGTTTTTT. This codes for CASSVDAGGPSTGELFF. V usage is TRBV9 and J usage is TRBJ2-2, with 9 nucleotides matching TRBD2. With V trimmed by 0 bases and J by 4 bases, 7 bases remained unmatched. The V gene's germline CDR1 is SGDLS and CDR2 YYNGEE. This CDR3 comprises 17 residues.

The V and J genes are TRBV4-1 and TRBJ1-1; no clear D. The CDR3 totals 14 residues. Deletions cut 1 base from V and 5 bases from J, with 11 bases between. The germline V gene has CDR1 MGHRA and CDR2 YSYEKL. The CDR3 nucleotides are TGCGCCAGCAGCCAAGGGGTCGTGGAGACTGAAGCTTTCTTT. It is translated as CASSQGVVETEAFF.

V usage is TRBV7-9 and J usage is TRBJ1-1; possibly TRBD1 for D (5 bases). Germline lookup yields CDR1 SEHNR and CDR2 FQNEAQ (reference sequence). This CDR3 is 14 amino acids long. Trimming removed 5 bases at V and 9 bases at J, with 19 bases between. CDR3 protein: CASSPRGWQGKAFF. As DNA, the CDR3 is TGTGCCAGCAGCCCTAGAGGCTGGCAGGGAAAAGCTTTCTTT.

The V gene is TRBV28, the J gene TRBJ1-4, with D tentatively TRBD1 (5 bases). The CDR3 has 18 residues. Germline assignment: CDR1 MDHEN and CDR2 SYDVKM. The V and J ends lost 2 bases and 0 bases respectively, with 16 bases between them. CDR3 nucleotides: TGTGCCAGCAGTTTAGGTCTCGGGACGCGTGCAACTAATGAAAAACTGTTTTTT. It yields the protein CASSLGLGTRATNEKLFF.

The chain combines TRBV30 with TRBJ1-5; 8 positions agree with TRBD1. CDR3 size: 15 residues. V lost 0 bases to trimming and J lost 4 bases; unmatched junction nucleotides: 5. Germline CDR1 and CDR2: GTSNPN and SVGIG (reference sequence). Written as DNA, the CDR3 is TGTGCCTGGAGTGTTTCCACAGGGGGTAATCAGCCCCAGCATTTT. Translation: CAWSVSTGGNQPQHF.

This chain links TRBV18 with TRBJ2-6; D not certain. This CDR3 has 15 amino acids. The germline V and J ends were trimmed by 3 bases and 0 bases, with 6 bases remaining between them. Germline V gene sequence: CDR1 KGHSH, CDR2 LQKENI. The CDR3 loop reads CASSPPRSGANVLTF. The CDR3 DNA sequence: TGTGCCAGCTCACCTCCTCGCTCTGGGGCCAACGTCCTGACTTTC.

V is TRBV7-9 and J is TRBJ1-2; TRBD1 aligns across 11 bases. V lost 2 bases and J lost 7; bases outside the gene matches: 12. The CDR3 loop spans 17 amino acids. CDR1 is SEHNR, CDR2 FQNEAQ, per germline (reference sequence). CDR3: CASSLKSLGQGGSGYTF. CDR3 nucleotide sequence: TGTGCCAGCAGCTTAAAGTCCTTGGGACAGGGGGGTTCTGGCTACACCTTC.

This rearrangement joins TRBV7-3 to TRBJ2-7; D tentatively fits TRBD1 or TRBD2 (5 bases each). The CDR3 runs 14 residues. Trimming left V 5 bases short and J 2 bases short, with 13 bases between. CDR1 is SGHTA and CDR2 is FQGTGA in the germline V gene. The CDR3 coding sequence is TGTGCCAGCAGCCTTGGGGGTTTCGCCTACGAGCAGTACTTC. Residues: CASSLGGFAYEQYF.

The gene calls are TRBV11-1 and TRBJ2-7, with D maybe TRBD1 (6 bases). Germline loops: CDR1 SGHAT, CDR2 FQDESV (reference sequence). The CDR3 has 13 amino acids. V lost 3 bases to trimming and J lost 4 bases, with 10 bases between them. In DNA form, the CDR3 reads TGTGCCAGCAGCTTTTTACAGGGATACGAGCAGTACTTC. This translates into CASSFLQGYEQYF.

J is TRBJ2-7 and V is TRBV10-3; D possibly corresponds to TRBD1 (5 bases). Deletions cut 2 bases from V and 2 bases from J, with 10 bases between. Germline CDR1 reads ENHRY; CDR2 reads SYGVKD. The CDR3 is 14 residues long. For the CDR3, the DNA is TGTGCCATCAGTGAGGGAACAGGAACCTACGAGCAGTACTTC. This encodes CAISEGTGTYEQYF.

The genes are TRBV2 and TRBJ2-1; D is unresolved. The CDR3 is 12 residues long. Germline V gene data show CDR1 as SNHLY and CDR2 as FYNNEI. The germline V and J ends were trimmed by 1 base and 6 bases, with 4 bases remaining between them. The CDR3 protein is CASSEDSNEQFF. CDR3 nucleotide sequence: TGTGCCAGCAGTGAAGACAGCAATGAGCAGTTCTTC.

The CDR3 nucleotides read TGTGCCAGCAGCCAAGATCCGCGGGACAGTGGGCATTACGAGCAGTACTTC. Translated: CASSQDPRDSGHYEQYF. The genes are TRBV14 and TRBJ2-7; weak D call: TRBD1 (7 bases). Germline V lookup: CDR1 SGHDN, CDR2 FVKESK. The V and J ends lost 0 bases and 4 bases respectively, with 19 bases between them. The CDR3 sequence is 17 residues long.

This sequence joins TRBV6-6 and TRBJ1-6, with D uncertain. The CDR3 contains 14 residues. Germline V lookup: CDR1 MNHNY, CDR2 SVGAGI (reference sequence). Trimming stripped 2 bases from V and 6 bases from J, with 8 bases between. The CDR3 loop reads CASSYVALNSPLHF. The CDR3 DNA sequence: TGTGCCAGCAGTTACGTGGCTCTTAATTCACCCCTCCACTTT.

The chain combines TRBV29-1 with TRBJ1-1, with a possible D match to TRBD1 (6 bases). Trimming removed 0 bases at V and 4 bases at J, with 12 bases between. The CDR3 has 14 residues. Germline CDR1 is SQVTM and CDR2 is ANQGSEA. The CDR3 spells CSVEDPGAGTEAFF. CDR3 in DNA: TGCAGCGTTGAAGACCCAGGGGCAGGCACTGAAGCTTTCTTT.

The gene calls are TRBV15 and TRBJ1-6; D is perhaps TRBD1 (5 bases). This CDR3 has 16 amino acids. Germline V gene data show CDR1 as LNHNV and CDR2 as YYDKDF (reference sequence). V gave up 0 bases and J gave up 2 bases, with 8 bases separating them. CDR3 DNA sequence: TGTGCCACCAGCAGAGAGGGGCACCCCTATAATTCACCCCTCCACTTT. The encoded protein is CATSREGHPYNSPLHF. The full variable domain, in which reference TRBV15 and TRBJ1-6 provide the parts outside the CDR3, is DAMVIQNPRYQVTQFGKPVTLSCSQTLNHNVMYWYQQKSSQAPKLLFHYYDKDFNNEADTPDNFQSRRPNTSFCFLDIRSPGLGDTAMYLCATSREGHPYNSPLHFGNGTRLTVT.

As to this clone: A junction end diverges from the germline sequence, so it may reflect a read error. The chain carries TRBV11-3 and TRBJ2-1; tentatively, D is TRBD2 (7 bases). This CDR3 region has 12 residues. The germline V gene encodes CDR1 SGHNT and CDR2 YENEEA. This CDR3 is CASSLGMGGRIF. CDR3 sequence (DNA): TGTGCCAGCAGCTTAGGGATGGGGGGGCGAATCTTC.

The chain links TRBV4-1 to TRBJ1-4; TRBD1 aligns across 9 bases. The CDR3 covers 16 residues. The germline CDR1 and CDR2 sequences are MGHRA and YSYEKL. V was clipped by 3 bases and J by 2 bases; unmatched bases: 4. CDR3 protein: CASSQGDRGTNEKLFF. The CDR3 nucleotides read TGCGCCAGCAGCCAGGGAGACAGGGGGACTAATGAAAAACTGTTTTTT.

The genes are TRBV6-5 and TRBJ2-6, with TRBD1 as a possible D gene (6 bases). Germline V gives CDR1 MNHEY, CDR2 SVGAGI. V lost 2 bases and J lost 2, with 7 bases in between. The CDR3 loop spans 15 amino acids. The CDR3 DNA is TGTGCCAGCAGTTACGGGGGCGCTGGGGCCAACGTCCTGACTTTC. This translates into CASSYGGAGANVLTF.

The rearrangement joins TRBV5-6 to TRBJ2-5; D gene unclear. Germline V gene lookup returns CDR1 SGHDT and CDR2 YYEEEE. V lost 4 bases and J lost 6, with 7 bases in between. CDR3 length: 11 residues. In DNA form, the CDR3 reads TGTGCCAGCAGCCGAGGAAAGACCCAGTACTTC. Residues: CASSRGKTQYF.

This sequence joins TRBV5-5 and TRBJ1-4, with D possibly being TRBD1 (5 bases). The CDR3 covers 13 residues. V was clipped by 5 bases and J by 2 bases, with 7 bases between them. Germline CDR1 is SGHKS and CDR2 is YYEKEE (reference sequence). As DNA, the CDR3 is TGTGCCAGCAGGGGGCAGACTAATGAAAAACTGTTTTTT. Translated, it gives CASRGQTNEKLFF.

The J gene is TRBJ1-1, the V gene TRBV5-1, with no clear D. Germline V gives CDR1 SGHRS, CDR2 YFSETQ. CDR3 length: 15 amino acids. V gave up 0 bases and J gave up 1 base, with 10 bases separating them. CDR3 DNA: TGCGCCAGCAGCTTGGAATGGGTGGGGAACACTGAAGCTTTCTTT. Amino acid sequence: CASSLEWVGNTEAFF.

V usage is TRBV28 and J usage is TRBJ2-1, with D uncertain. V was trimmed by 2 bases and J by 6 bases, leaving 8 bases between them. The CDR3 length is 13 residues. CDR1 and CDR2 from the germline V gene are MDHEN and SYDVKM. CDR3 in DNA: TGTGCCAGCAGTTTACTCCCACTCAATGAGCAGTTCTTC. It codes for CASSLLPLNEQFF.